This T cell receptor beta chain was identified in a study of T cell responses to AZD1222 COVID-19 vaccine. Study conclusions and caveats: Repertoire samples came only from after the peak T cell response. Baseline serology detected seropositivity in only six AZD1222 recipients. Donors skewed white British and female; clonal diversity was possibly underestimated. Breadth and depth of Spike-specific TCRs rose after two AZD1222 doses.

TCRdb's copy holds only in-frame clones and misses some; the assay was immunoSEQ multiplex PCR. The sample includes approximately 120,000 clones, about nine tenths seen only once; the top ten take under 5.5%. Comments on this clone: Its cognate antigen is unknown.

CDR3 length equals 16 residues. Trimming cost V 3 bases and J 2 bases; bases outside gene matches: 7. Germline V gives CDR1 SGHAT, CDR2 FQNNGV. The chain employs TRBV11-2 and TRBJ2-4; 7 bases match TRBD2. This specimen was peripheral blood, taken on day 0 of AZD1222 vaccination. The receptor was isolated from an adult in good health. CDR3: CASSFSGGFSKNIQYF. CDR3 coding DNA: TGTGCCAGCAGCTTCTCGGGGGGTTTTTCCAAAAACATTCAGTACTTC.